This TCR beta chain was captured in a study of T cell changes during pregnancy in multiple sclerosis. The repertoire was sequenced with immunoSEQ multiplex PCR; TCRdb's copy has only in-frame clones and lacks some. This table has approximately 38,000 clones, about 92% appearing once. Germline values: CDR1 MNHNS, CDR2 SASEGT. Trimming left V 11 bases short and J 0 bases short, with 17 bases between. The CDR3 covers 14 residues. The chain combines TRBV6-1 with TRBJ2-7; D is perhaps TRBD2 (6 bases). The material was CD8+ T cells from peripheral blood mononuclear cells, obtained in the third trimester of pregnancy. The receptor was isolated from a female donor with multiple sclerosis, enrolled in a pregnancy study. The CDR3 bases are TGTGCCCATAGGGACTCCCGCAGCTCCTACGAGCAGTACTTC. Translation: CAHRDSRSSYEQYF.